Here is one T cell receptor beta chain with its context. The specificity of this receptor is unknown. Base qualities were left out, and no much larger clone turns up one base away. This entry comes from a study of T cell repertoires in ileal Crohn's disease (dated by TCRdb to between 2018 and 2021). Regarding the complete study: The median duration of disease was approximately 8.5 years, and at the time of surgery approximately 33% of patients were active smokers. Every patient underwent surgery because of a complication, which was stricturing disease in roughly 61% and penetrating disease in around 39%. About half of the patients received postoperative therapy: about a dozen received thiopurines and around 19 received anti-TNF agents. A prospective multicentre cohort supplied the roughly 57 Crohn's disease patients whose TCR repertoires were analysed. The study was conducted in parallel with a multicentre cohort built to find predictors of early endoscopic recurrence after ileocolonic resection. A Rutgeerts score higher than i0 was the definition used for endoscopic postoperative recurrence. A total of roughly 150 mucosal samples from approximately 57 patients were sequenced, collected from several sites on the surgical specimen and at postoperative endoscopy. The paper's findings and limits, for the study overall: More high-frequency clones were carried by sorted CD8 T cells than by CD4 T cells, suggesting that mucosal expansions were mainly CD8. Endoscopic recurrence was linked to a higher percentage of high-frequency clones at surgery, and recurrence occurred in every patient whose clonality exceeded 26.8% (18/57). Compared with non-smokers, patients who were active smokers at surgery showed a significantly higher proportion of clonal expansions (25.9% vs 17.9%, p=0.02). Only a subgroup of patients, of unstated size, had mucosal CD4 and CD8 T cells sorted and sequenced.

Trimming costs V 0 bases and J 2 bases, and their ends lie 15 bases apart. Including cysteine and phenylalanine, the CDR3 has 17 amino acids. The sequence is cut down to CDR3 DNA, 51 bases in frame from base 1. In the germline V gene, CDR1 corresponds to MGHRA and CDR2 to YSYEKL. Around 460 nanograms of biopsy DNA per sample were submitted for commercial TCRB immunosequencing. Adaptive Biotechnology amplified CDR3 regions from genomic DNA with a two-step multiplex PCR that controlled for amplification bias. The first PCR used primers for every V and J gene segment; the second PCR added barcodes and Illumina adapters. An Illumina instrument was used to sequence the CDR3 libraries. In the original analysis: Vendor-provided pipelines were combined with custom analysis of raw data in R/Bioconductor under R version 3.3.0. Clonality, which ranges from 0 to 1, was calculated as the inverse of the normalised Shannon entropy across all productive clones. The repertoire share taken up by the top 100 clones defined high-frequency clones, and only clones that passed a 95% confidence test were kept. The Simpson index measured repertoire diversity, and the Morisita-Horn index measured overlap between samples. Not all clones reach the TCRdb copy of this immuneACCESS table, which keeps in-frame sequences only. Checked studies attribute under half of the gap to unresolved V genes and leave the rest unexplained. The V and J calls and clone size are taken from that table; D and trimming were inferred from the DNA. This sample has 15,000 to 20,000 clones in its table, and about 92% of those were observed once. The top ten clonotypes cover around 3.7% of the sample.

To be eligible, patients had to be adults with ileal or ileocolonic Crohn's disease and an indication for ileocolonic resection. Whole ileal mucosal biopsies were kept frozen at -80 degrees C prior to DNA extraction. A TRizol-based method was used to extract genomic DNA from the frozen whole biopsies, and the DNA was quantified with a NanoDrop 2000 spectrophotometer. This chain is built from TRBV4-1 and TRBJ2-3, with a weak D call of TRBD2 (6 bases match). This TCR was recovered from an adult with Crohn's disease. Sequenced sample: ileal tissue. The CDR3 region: CASSQDGGGKNTDTQYF. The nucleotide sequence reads TGCGCCAGCAGCCAAGACGGCGGCGGGAAAAACACAGATACGCAGTATTTT.